The T cell receptor (beta chain) under discussion was sequenced for a study of T cells after yellow fever vaccination (dated by TCRdb to about 2019). At the level of the whole study: The SMART-Seq v4 Ultra Low Input RNA kit was used to prepare libraries from fractions with low cell numbers. Bulk TCR alpha and beta repertoires were sequenced longitudinally to track T-cell clones before and after primary and booster YFV17D yellow fever vaccination. The cohort comprised two healthy male donors, one aged 18 to 30 and one aged 30 to 40 years. Blood samples were taken at several timepoints before and after primary and secondary immunization, and bulk PBMC replicates and cell subsets were isolated. General conclusions and limits of the study: A small share of clonotypes was detected in both CD4 and CD8 compartments, with the overlap likely arising from convergent recombination. Computational filtering was required because FACS-sorted repertoires could contain abundant contaminating clonotypes from the bulk population. Because the study included only a couple of donors, the extent to which the findings can be generalized is limited. Most clones expanded after primary vaccination were re-detected after the booster (almost 97% of CD4 and roughly 87% of CD8), suggesting broad memory maintenance. The secondary T-cell response was found to be weaker but faster than the primary response, with a peak reached on day 5 rather than on day 15.

Comments on this clonotype: Its target antigen remains unknown. No clone much larger than this one lies a single base away; base qualities are absent.

V is cut back by 6 bases and J by 1 base, with 6 bases in the junction unmatched. The CDR3 runs 15 residues from the cysteine to the phenylalanine. Only the CDR3 part of the read is kept: 45 bases, read in frame from the first base. CDR1 and CDR2, looked up from the germline V gene, are SNHLY and FYNNEI. Synthesis of TCR cDNA relied on 5'RACE template switching, a step that introduced a universal primer site along with unique molecular identifiers. Priming of cDNA synthesis was performed from both the TCR alpha and TCR beta constant segments. Library amplification used two PCR steps, and the second PCR step added sample barcodes and sequencing adapters. Libraries were sequenced on Illumina HiSeq 2500 (2x100 bp) or NovaSeq (2x150 bp). The authors' pipeline ran thus. MIGEC was used to demultiplex reads and collapse the reads into UMI consensus sequences, and MiXCR was used for V(D)J alignment. Clonotypes responding to the vaccine were identified with edgeR on replicate PBMC samples, with the criteria of FDR below 0.01 and a log2 fold change above 5 up to day 15. CD4 or CD8 identity was assigned to each bulk clonotype according to whether the clonotype was present at higher abundance in the sequenced CD4 repertoire or the sequenced CD8 repertoire. TCRdb reprocessing: public reads trimmed at Q25 with fastp, clones called with MiXCR, in-frame beta chains kept. Rows are combined by CDR3 protein, so each entry shows the most common genes and DNA. The V and J calls reflect TCRdb's pipeline rather than the authors' work. Present in this sample are a few hundred thousand distinct CDR3 sequences, about 6.6% of which were seen just once. The ten largest clones add up to over 15% of the sample.

The sample's treatment or condition, from its label and the paper: live attenuated yellow fever vaccine strain. At each blood-draw timepoint, two biological replicates of bulk PBMCs were collected. A standard Ficoll-Paque protocol was used to isolate PBMCs from peripheral blood. RNA was extracted with TriZol from bulk PBMCs, CD4 and CD8 fractions, and dextramer-positive and dextramer-negative fractions. The sample was PBMCs, taken roughly 46 days after the first yellow fever vaccination. The chain couples TRBV2 to TRBJ1-1, with 9 junctional bases fitting TRBD1. The TCR comes from a man aged 18 to 29 who received the YFV17D yellow fever vaccine. CDR3 region: CASRTMGQGNTEAFF. The DNA is as follows: TGTGCCAGCAGGACAATGGGACAGGGGAACACTGAAGCTTTCTTT.